This record covers a single TCR beta chain. The antigen is not known. Using its own MiXCR run on the reads, TCRdb lists one record per CDR3 protein. The sample lists roughly 720,000 distinct CDR3 sequences, roughly 36% occurring once. The CDR3 has 17 residues. V lost 5 bases and J lost 6, with 28 bases in between. The germline V gene encodes CDR1 DFQATT and CDR2 SNEGSKA (reference sequence). The data are from a study of T cell repertoires in cytomegalovirus infection. Findings and limits, study-wide: Cumulative public TCR beta family frequency identified CMV carriers with the relevant HLA.

This clonotype originated in a human donor in good health (CMV status not recorded). Some clones in this sample may be carry-over from other donors' samples. The chain combines TRBV20-1 with TRBJ1-1; perhaps TRBD1 as D (6 bases). The source material was PBMCs. Written as DNA, the CDR3 is TGCAGTGCTGGATCCTATACGGGCCAGGGGATTGGGCCTGAAGCTTTCTTT. Translation: CSAGSYTGQGIGPEAFF.